This TCR beta chain emerged from a study of blood T cell repertoires in COVID-19. TCRdb's table, derived via immunoSEQ multiplex PCR, lists solely in-frame clones and lacks some. The sample lists about 69,000 clones, around 87% occurring once. The sequencing input was peripheral blood. This clonotype was sampled from a man aged 50-59 years with acute or convalescent COVID-19.

CDR3 DNA: TGCGCCAGCAGCCTGACTAGCGGGAGGGTCTACGAGCAGTACTTC. Translating gives CASSLTSGRVYEQYF. The genes are TRBV5-1 and TRBJ2-7, with 14 bases that match TRBD2. Germline trimming cut 4 bases from V and 3 bases from J; bases unmatched to any gene: 3. The CDR3 length is 15 residues. Germline V gene sequence: CDR1 SGHRS, CDR2 YFSETQ.